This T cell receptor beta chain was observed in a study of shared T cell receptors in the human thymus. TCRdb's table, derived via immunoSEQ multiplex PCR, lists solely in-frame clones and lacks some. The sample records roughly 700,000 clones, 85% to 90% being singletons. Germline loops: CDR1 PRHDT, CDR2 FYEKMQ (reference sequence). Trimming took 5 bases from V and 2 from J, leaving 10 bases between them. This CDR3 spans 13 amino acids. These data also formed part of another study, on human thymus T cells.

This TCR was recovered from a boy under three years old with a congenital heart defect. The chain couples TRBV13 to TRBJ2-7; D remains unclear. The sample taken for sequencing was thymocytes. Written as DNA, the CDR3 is TGTGCCAGCAGCAACCGACAAGCCTACGAGCAGTACTTC. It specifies CASSNRQAYEQYF.